These 31 T cell receptor beta chains came from one sample sequenced in a study of PD-L1 blockade in urothelial cancer. Sequencing was performed with immunoSEQ multiplex PCR; in TCRdb, only in-frame clones are kept and a portion is missing. Here the sample spans around 100,000 clones, more than 85% being singletons. Indicated time point: peripheral blood 6 weeks after treatment start. The sequenced sample was PBMCs, obtained around atezolizumab (anti-PD-L1) treatment. These receptors came from a man in his 60s with urothelial cancer.

This clone was observed a few times. One junction end does not reproduce the germline sequence, and a read error may be involved. The chain employs TRBV2 and TRBJ1-1; perhaps TRBD1 as D (6 bases). Germline values: CDR1 SNHLY, CDR2 FYNNEI. The CDR3 covers 11 residues. CDR3 in DNA: TGTGCCAGCAGTAGGGACACAGAAGCTTTCTTT. Translated, it gives CASSRDTEAFF.

This rearrangement joins TRBV4-3 to TRBJ1-4; perhaps TRBD1 as D (6 bases). The CDR3 has 16 residues. Germline-derived CDR1 and CDR2 are LGHNA and YSLEER. Deletions cut 0 bases from V and 9 bases from J, with 17 bases between. The CDR3 sequence is CASSQDLAGTSKKLFF. The DNA of the CDR3 is TGCGCCAGCAGCCAAGATCTGGCCGGGACATCGAAAAAACTGTTTTTT.

V is TRBV28 and J is TRBJ1-1, with unresolved D. The CDR3 length is 11 residues. CDR1 and CDR2 from the germline V gene are MDHEN and SYDVKM. V lost 8 bases to trimming and J lost 3 bases, with 7 bases between them. The CDR3 reads CASGRDTEAFF. CDR3 DNA: TGTGCCAGCGGGAGGGACACTGAAGCTTTCTTT.

In this sample, this clone turned up once. This chain connects TRBV7-2 to TRBJ2-7; 8 bases fit TRBD2. Germline values: CDR1 SGHTA, CDR2 FQGNSA. Unmatched junction bases numbered 3, after V lost 0 bases and J lost 2 bases. This CDR3 has 15 amino acids. DNA for the CDR3: TGTGCCAGCAGCTTAGCCCTAGCGGGTACCTACGAGCAGTACTTC. Protein sequence: CASSLALAGTYEQYF.

Worth noting for this clone: In the same sample, other DNA sequences code for this CDR3. The chain links TRBV11-3 to TRBJ2-6; a possible D gene is TRBD2 (5 bases). In germline, CDR1 is SGHNT, CDR2 YENEEA. The CDR3 runs to 15 residues. Deletions cut 1 base from V and 1 base from J, with 5 bases between. The CDR3 here is CASSLGGSGANVLTF. The CDR3 region has the DNA TGTGCCAGCAGCTTAGGAGGGTCTGGGGCCAACGTCCTGACTTTC.

This clone was picked up one time. The V gene is TRBV7-2, the J gene TRBJ2-5; a weak D match, TRBD1 (5 bases). The V end lost 1 base, the J end lost 5 bases, and 8 bases lay between the germline ends. Germline CDR1 reads SGHTA; CDR2 reads FQGNSA. The CDR3 contains 13 residues. The CDR3 DNA sequence: TGTGCCAGCAGCTTAGTCAGGGTGGAGACCCAGTACTTC. Translation: CASSLVRVETQYF. Using reference TRBV7-2 and TRBJ2-5 for the parts outside the CDR3, the full variable domain is GAGVSQSPSNKVTEKGKDVELRCDPISGHTALYWYRQSLGQGLEFLIYFQGNSAPDKSGLPSDRFSAERTGGSVSTLTIQRTQQEDSAVYLCASSLVRVETQYFGPGTRLLVL.

This chain uses TRBV7-9 with TRBJ1-1; 7 bases are shared with TRBD1. V trimming: 5 bases; J trimming: 11 bases; junction bases outside the gene matches: 8. This CDR3 has 12 residues. Germline V gene lookup returns CDR1 SEHNR and CDR2 FQNEAQ (reference sequence). CDR3 loop: CASSRTGDAAFF. In DNA form, the CDR3 reads TGTGCCAGCAGCAGAACAGGGGATGCGGCTTTCTTT.

The chain links TRBV19 to TRBJ1-1; 7 nucleotides align to TRBD1. V lost 8 bases and J lost 4; bases outside the gene matches: 10. Per germline, CDR1 LNHDA and CDR2 SQIVND (reference sequence). The CDR3 sequence is 14 residues long. CDR3 in amino acids: CASLRDRRLTEAFF. In DNA, the CDR3 is TGTGCCAGTTTGAGGGACAGACGCCTCACTGAAGCTTTCTTT.

J is TRBJ2-2 and V is TRBV9; TRBD2 matches at 11 bases. The CDR3 runs 16 residues. Germline CDR1 is SGDLS and CDR2 is YYNGEE. Germline trimming cut 0 bases from V and 6 bases from J; bases unmatched to any gene: 4. CDR3 bases: TGTGCCAGCAGCGTAGGACTAGCGGGGTACGCCGGGGAGCTGTTTTTT. It translates to CASSVGLAGYAGELFF. The full variable domain, with the rest looked up from reference TRBV9 and TRBJ2-2, is DSGVTQTPKHLITATGQRVTLRCSPRSGDLSVYWYQQSLDQGLQFLIQYYNGEERAKGNILERFSAQQFPDLHSELNLSSLELGDSALYFCASSVGLAGYAGELFFGEGSRLTVL.

The J gene is TRBJ2-5, the V gene TRBV5-3, with a weak D call TRBD2 (6 bases). TRBV5-3 is annotated as an ORF whose role is uncertain. This CDR3 is 15 amino acids long. V was cut by 8 bases and J by 1 base, with 18 bases left in between. CDR3 region: CARTRPLISQETQYF. CDR3 in DNA: TGTGCCAGGACTAGACCTCTAATCTCCCAAGAGACCCAGTACTTC.

This clone has only one observation. The chain is built from TRBV5-8 and TRBJ2-7, with D perhaps TRBD1 (5 bases). Germline V gene sequence: CDR1 SGHTS, CDR2 YDEGEE. V dropped 0 bases and J dropped 6 bases, with 16 bases sitting between them. CDR3 length: 15 residues. The CDR3 protein is CASSLGQLILPEQYF. The DNA of the CDR3 is TGTGCCAGCAGCTTGGGACAGCTCATACTTCCCGAGCAGTACTTC. Full variable domain (outside the CDR3, taken from reference TRBV5-8 and TRBJ2-7): EAGVTQSPTHLIKTRGQQATLRCSPISGHTSVYWYQQALGLGLQFLLWYDEGEERNRGNFPPRFSGRQFPNYSSELNVNALELEDSALYLCASSLGQLILPEQYFGPGTRLTVT.

The rearrangement links TRBV10-3 to TRBJ2-3; D is possibly TRBD1 (7 bases). CDR3 length: 17 residues. Germline loops: CDR1 ENHRY, CDR2 SYGVKD. V was trimmed by 4 bases and J by 2 bases, leaving 19 bases between them. The CDR3: CAISGGRTGSNTDTQYF. The CDR3 coding sequence is TGTGCCATCAGTGGAGGGAGGACAGGTTCGAACACAGATACGCAGTATTTT.

The chain uses TRBV6-5 and TRBJ2-3; D gene unclear. Germline V CDR1 and CDR2: MNHEY, SVGAGI. This CDR3 is 13 amino acids long. Trimming left V 5 bases short and J 7 bases short, with 13 bases between. CDR3 sequence: CASSPPGEHTQYF. In nucleotides, the CDR3 is TGTGCCAGCAGTCCCCCAGGTGAACATACGCAGTATTTT.

CDR3 in DNA: TGTGCCAGCAGCCCTAAAACAGGGTTGGAAGCCTACGAGCAGTACTTC. It is translated as CASSPKTGLEAYEQYF. The V call is TRBV7-2, the J call TRBJ2-7, with D maybe TRBD1 (6 bases). Germline values: CDR1 SGHTA, CDR2 FQGNSA. V gave up 5 bases and J gave up 2 bases, with 19 bases separating them. The CDR3 runs 16 residues.

The chain joins TRBV7-3 to TRBJ2-5, with D perhaps matching TRBD2 (6 bases). Germline V lookup: CDR1 SGHTA, CDR2 FQGTGA. CDR3 size: 17 residues. Deletions cut 2 bases from V and 5 bases from J, with 21 bases between. CDR3 loop: CASSLGPRVGGRETQYF. For the CDR3, the DNA is TGTGCCAGCAGCTTAGGCCCCCGCGTCGGGGGACGGGAGACCCAGTACTTC.

The rearrangement joins TRBV5-1 to TRBJ2-1; 7 bases map to TRBD1. Losses at the gene ends were 3 bases for V and 1 base for J; bases not matched to a gene: 1. The germline gives CDR1 SGHRS, CDR2 YFSETQ. This CDR3 is built from 14 residues. CDR3 sequence reads: CASSSDRSYNEQFF. CDR3 DNA sequence: TGCGCCAGCAGCTCGGACAGGTCCTACAATGAGCAGTTCTTC. Looking up the rest from reference TRBV5-1 and TRBJ2-1 gives the full variable domain: KAGVTQTPRYLIKTRGQQVTLSCSPISGHRSVSWYQQTPGQGLQFLFEYFSETQRNKGNFPGRFSGRQFSNSRSEMNVSTLELGDSALYLCASSSDRSYNEQFFGPGTRLTVL.

The J gene is TRBJ2-3, the V gene TRBV7-3, with TRBD1 identical over 10 bases. The CDR3 is made up of 18 amino acids. The J segment lost 2 bases and the V segment lost 5 bases, leaving 13 bases of the junction unmatched. Germline CDR1 SGHTA, CDR2 FQGTGA. The CDR3 sequence is CASSANDTGTGDTDTQYF. The DNA of the CDR3 is TGTGCCAGCAGCGCCAACGATACCGGGACAGGGGACACAGATACGCAGTATTTT. The whole variable domain, filled in from reference TRBV7-3 and TRBJ2-3, reads GAGVSQTPSNKVTEKGKYVELRCDPISGHTALYWYRQSLGQGPEFLIYFQGTGAADDSGLPNDRFFAVRPEGSVSTLKIQRTERGDSAVYLCASSANDTGTGDTDTQYFGPGTRLTVL.

The V gene is TRBV5-5, the J gene TRBJ1-3; D is possibly TRBD1 (6 bases). The CDR3 has 16 residues. The germline V and J ends were trimmed by 4 bases and 0 bases, with 14 bases remaining between them. Germline CDR1 SGHKS, CDR2 YYEKEE (reference sequence). In DNA, the CDR3 is TGTGCCAGCAGCCCGGGACACTATTCCTCTGGAAACACCATATATTTT. This sequence encodes CASSPGHYSSGNTIYF.

The rearrangement links TRBV5-1 to TRBJ2-3; weak D call: TRBD1 (5 bases). CDR1 and CDR2 from the germline V gene are SGHRS and YFSETQ. V shed 2 bases and J shed 2 bases, with 9 bases lying between them. This CDR3 has 14 amino acids. The CDR3 sequence: CASSFQGHTDTQYF. As DNA, the CDR3 is TGCGCCAGCAGCTTTCAGGGCCACACAGATACGCAGTATTTT.

The CDR3 sequence: CASSHKPSGSLMYNEQFF. The CDR3 DNA follows: TGTGCCAGCAGCCATAAGCCTAGCGGGAGTCTGATGTACAATGAGCAGTTCTTC. The chain employs TRBV14 and TRBJ2-1; 10 bases align to TRBD2. CDR3 length: 18 residues. From germline, CDR1 is SGHDN and CDR2 FVKESK. The V gene end was trimmed by 3 bases and the J gene end by 4 bases; junction bases not matched to a gene: 12.

The J gene is TRBJ2-3, the V gene TRBV6-4; 8 bases line up with TRBD2. Trimming took 7 bases from V and 2 from J; bases not matched to a gene: 8. The CDR3 spans 15 residues. CDR1 and CDR2 from the germline V gene are MRHNA and SNTAGT. The CDR3 DNA is TGTGCCAGCACAACTAGCGGTCCGTTCACAGATACGCAGTATTTT. This translates into CASTTSGPFTDTQYF.

This rearrangement joins TRBV7-8 to TRBJ2-3; TRBD2 matches at 8 bases. V was pared by 8 bases and J by 2 bases, with 6 bases of the junction left unmatched. CDR1 is SGHVS and CDR2 is FQNEAQ in the germline V gene. This CDR3 is built from 14 residues. Written as DNA, the CDR3 is TGTGCCAGCTGGGGCGGGGGGCCCACAGATACGCAGTATTTT. Protein: CASWGGGPTDTQYF.

This chain uses TRBV27 with TRBJ1-5, with TRBD1 identical over 8 bases. From germline, CDR1 is MNHEY and CDR2 SMNVEV (reference sequence). This CDR3 is 14 amino acids long. V was pared by 6 bases and J by 2 bases, with 3 bases of the junction left unmatched. The CDR3 sequence is CASSGQGGNQPQHF. The CDR3 DNA reads TGTGCCAGCAGCGGACAGGGCGGCAATCAGCCCCAGCATTTT.

This chain joins TRBV2 and TRBJ1-4; the D gene is possibly TRBD1 (6 bases). Germline V gene data show CDR1 as SNHLY and CDR2 as FYNNEI. Trimming took off 6 bases at V and 3 bases at J, with 14 bases between the two ends. This CDR3 has 15 residues. The chain's CDR3 is CASRRGGAANEKLFF. The CDR3 coding sequence is TGTGCCAGCAGGAGGGGGGGGGCGGCTAATGAAAAACTGTTTTTT.

The gene calls are TRBV27 and TRBJ1-5; TRBD1 agrees at 7 bases. There are 11 residues in the CDR3. Germline values: CDR1 MNHEY, CDR2 SMNVEV (reference sequence). Trimming took 9 bases from V and 7 from J; bases not matched to a gene: 3. CDR3 residues: CARGQFQPQHF. Written as DNA, the CDR3 is TGTGCCAGGGGACAGTTCCAGCCCCAGCATTTT.

V usage is TRBV28 and J usage is TRBJ2-5, with D possibly TRBD1 on 5 matching bases. V lost 2 bases to trimming and J lost 4 bases, with 8 bases between them. The germline V gene has CDR1 MDHEN and CDR2 SYDVKM. The CDR3 is 13 residues long. The CDR3 bases are TGTGCCAGCAGTTTAGGGGCCTTAGAGACCCAGTACTTC. This encodes CASSLGALETQYF.

The rearrangement joins TRBV2 to TRBJ1-2; 12 nucleotides agree with TRBD1. Looked up from germline, CDR1 is SNHLY and CDR2 is FYNNEI. The CDR3 is made up of 14 amino acids. Losses at the gene ends were 6 bases for V and 8 bases for J; bases not matched to a gene: 7. CDR3 amino acids: CASRAGTGGAGYTF. In DNA, the CDR3 is TGTGCCAGCAGGGCCGGGACAGGGGGCGCGGGCTACACCTTC. Filled out from reference TRBV2 and TRBJ1-2, the complete variable domain reads EPEVTQTPSHQVTQMGQEVILRCVPISNHLYFYWYRQILGQKVEFLVSFYNNEISEKSEIFDDQFSVERPDGSNFTLKIRSTKLEDSAMYFCASRAGTGGAGYTFGSGTRLTVV.

The CDR3 loop reads CASSHHQTSGRGNEQFF. The CDR3 nucleotides read TGCGCCAGCAGCCATCATCAGACTAGCGGGAGAGGTAATGAGCAGTTCTTC. The chain couples TRBV4-3 to TRBJ2-1; 12 bases map to TRBD2. V gave up 3 bases and J gave up 7 bases; unmatched junction bases: 10. CDR1 and CDR2 from the germline V gene are LGHNA and YSLEER. CDR3 length equals 17 residues.

This sequence joins TRBV6-5 and TRBJ2-5, with D maybe TRBD2 (5 bases). Trimming left V 2 bases short and J 5 bases short, with 15 bases between. The CDR3 spans 15 residues. CDR1 MNHEY and CDR2 SVGAGI come from the germline V gene. CDR3 nucleotides: TGTGCCAGCAGTTACCAGCCTGGGAGTTTGGAGACCCAGTACTTC. Amino acid sequence: CASSYQPGSLETQYF.

The chain has TRBV27 and TRBJ2-4, with TRBD1 matching 7 bases. Germline V CDR1 and CDR2: MNHEY, SMNVEV (reference sequence). Trimming removed 5 bases from V and 4 bases from J; junction bases left unmatched: 11. CDR3 length: 16 amino acids. This CDR3 is CASSSAPETGKNIQYF. The CDR3 DNA sequence: TGTGCCAGCAGTAGCGCCCCCGAGACAGGGAAAAACATTCAGTACTTC.

V usage is TRBV18 and J usage is TRBJ2-2, with TRBD2 identical over 9 bases. V lost 0 bases to trimming and J lost 1 base; unmatched junction nucleotides: 3. CDR1 and CDR2 from the germline V gene are KGHSH and LQKENI. This CDR3 region has 17 residues. The CDR3 coding sequence is TGTGCCAGCTCACCACCGCGGGGGGGGATGAACACCGGGGAGCTGTTTTTT. Its protein is CASSPPRGGMNTGELFF.